Listed here are 24 T cell receptor beta chains from one sample, sequenced in a study of vaccination and CD4 T cells after COVID-19. What these receptors recognize is not known. Treatment in this sample: approximately 10-day PBMC culture with coronavirus spike peptide pools or control peptides (ViraFEST assay). Once obtained from cultured CD4+ T cells, the DNA was sequenced using the Oncomine TCR Beta short-read assay. TCRdb passed the PCR reads through MiXCR, listing each CDR3 protein once. The data hold fewer than 15,000 distinct CDR3 sequences, with less than 70% observed a single time. Specimen: CD4+ T cells from blood, cultured in vitro. These receptors all come from a human donor who had recovered from COVID-19.

This clonotype showed up just once. The chain employs TRBV4-3 and TRBJ2-5; D uncertain. The CDR3 is made up of 13 amino acids. Germline-derived CDR1 and CDR2 are LGHNA and YSLEER. Deletions cut 2 bases from V and 4 bases from J, with 8 bases between. CDR3 in DNA: TGCGCCAGCAGCCAAACCCTCCGAGAGACCCAGTACTTC. Protein sequence: CASSQTLRETQYF.

The gene calls are TRBV6-1 and TRBJ1-3; D is ambiguous. Germline V lookup: CDR1 MNHNS, CDR2 SASEGT. Trimming took off 0 bases at V and 7 bases at J, with 4 bases between the two ends. The CDR3 has 12 amino acids. The CDR3: CASSEAGNTIYF. The CDR3 region has the DNA TGTGCCAGCAGTGAAGCCGGCAACACCATATATTTT.

The chain employs TRBV7-2 and TRBJ2-7; a possible D gene is TRBD2 (5 bases). CDR3 length: 16 amino acids. Per the germline V gene, CDR1 is SGHTA and CDR2 is FQGNSA. V lost 7 bases and J 2 bases, leaving 21 bases between the germline ends. The CDR3 loop reads CASTTLGWRETYEQYF. CDR3 bases: TGTGCCAGCACCACACTAGGGTGGAGAGAGACCTACGAGCAGTACTTC.

This clonotype appeared once. The CDR3 nucleotides read TGTGCCAGCAGCCAAGATAGGTTGGCAGAAGCTTTCTTT. It specifies CASSQDRLAEAFF. This chain connects TRBV4-2 to TRBJ1-1, with D unresolved. The CDR3 runs to 13 residues. The ends were cut back, 0 bases at V and 8 bases at J, with 10 bases in the middle. The germline V gene has CDR1 LGHNA and CDR2 YNFKEQ.

This chain connects TRBV7-3 to TRBJ2-3, with D possibly matching TRBD2 (6 bases). Germline CDR1 and CDR2: SGHTA and FQGTGA. Trimming took off 5 bases at V and 6 bases at J, with 15 bases between the two ends. The CDR3 consists of 14 residues. The CDR3 DNA is TGTGCCAGCAGCCCCCCGGGAGTGGAGGATACGCAGTATTTT. This gives the protein CASSPPGVEDTQYF.

This chain joins TRBV2 and TRBJ1-1, with TRBD1 as a possible D gene (6 bases). Germline CDR1 and CDR2: SNHLY and FYNNEI. This CDR3 comprises 13 residues. V was cut by 5 bases and J by 4 bases, with 11 bases left in between. CDR3 DNA: TGTGCCAGCAGTCAGGGGAAGGTCACTGAAGCTTTCTTT. This codes for CASSQGKVTEAFF.

This clonotype was counted only a few times. The rearrangement links TRBV21-1 to TRBJ2-3; the table names TRBD1, a call not compared with the DNA. TRBV21-1 is tagged as a pseudogene. CDR3 length equals 17 residues. CDR3 sequence (DNA): TGTGCCAGCAGCAGCAACAGGGGGCTTAAATGGACAGATACGCAGTATTTT. This gives the protein CASSSNRGLKWTDTQYF.

V and J are TRBV6-2 or TRBV6-3 and TRBJ1-1, with TRBD1 matching over 7 bases. The CDR3 sequence is 16 residues long. Germline V gene lookup returns CDR1 MNHEY and CDR2 SVGEGT. The J segment lost 3 bases and the V segment lost 5 bases, leaving 12 bases of the junction unmatched. In DNA, the CDR3 is TGTGCCAGCAGTCCTAGACAGGGATCAAGGTACACTGAAGCTTTCTTT. Its translation is CASSPRQGSRYTEAFF.

In its sample, this clonotype was seen a few times. The rearrangement links TRBV28 to TRBJ1-2; TRBD1 matches 9 bases. This CDR3 has 12 residues. Germline CDR1 and CDR2: MDHEN and SYDVKM. V gave up 6 bases and J gave up 8 bases; unmatched junction bases: 4. The chain's CDR3 is CASRQGAGGYTF. CDR3 bases: TGTGCCAGCAGACAGGGGGCTGGGGGCTACACCTTC.

This clonotype was seen just once. The V gene is TRBV6-5, the J gene TRBJ2-3; TRBD1 aligns across 7 bases. The CDR3 spans 14 residues. J gave up 0 bases and V 4 bases, and 1 base lay outside the gene matches. CDR1 is MNHEY, CDR2 SVGAGI, per germline. CDR3: CASSSTGSTDTQYF. As DNA, the CDR3 is TGTGCCAGCAGTTCGACAGGGAGCACAGATACGCAGTATTTT.

This clonotype was observed once. This chain links TRBV6-1 with TRBJ2-7; D is unresolved. V was shortened by 8 bases and J by 1 base, with 12 bases between the two germline ends. The CDR3 loop spans 13 amino acids. The germline V gene encodes CDR1 MNHNS and CDR2 SASEGT. This chain's CDR3 is CASSTQISYEQYF. In DNA form, the CDR3 reads TGTGCCAGCTCGACACAGATTTCCTACGAGCAGTACTTC.

This clonotype was counted between two and nine times. The V gene is TRBV20-1, the J gene TRBJ2-5, with TRBD2 matching 8 bases. The germline gives CDR1 DFQATT, CDR2 SNEGSKA (reference sequence). There are 13 residues in the CDR3. The trim removed 6 bases at V and 4 bases at J, leaving 7 bases unmatched. The CDR3 DNA follows: TGCAGTGCCCGGGGGGGGTTAGCAGAGACCCAGTACTTC. Residues: CSARGGLAETQYF.

The chain combines TRBV9 with TRBJ2-3; weak D call: TRBD1 (7 bases). Germline-derived CDR1 and CDR2 are SGDLS and YYNGEE. The CDR3 length is 16 residues. The germline V and J ends were trimmed by 4 bases and 0 bases, with 15 bases remaining between them. DNA for the CDR3: TGTGCCAGCAGCTGGGGGGACAGCCGGAGCACAGATACGCAGTATTTT. It translates to CASSWGDSRSTDTQYF.

This clonotype was seen a handful of times. The V and J genes are TRBV12-3 or TRBV12-4 and TRBJ2-2; no firm D call. V was cut by 5 bases and J by 2 bases, with 12 bases left in between. The CDR3 is made up of 15 amino acids. The DNA for the CDR3 is TGTGCCAGCAGTCCCCTGAGTGAAAACACCGGGGAGCTGTTTTTT. Protein sequence: CASSPLSENTGELFF.

The CDR3 region has the DNA TGTGCCAGCAGCTCTACAGGGGGCTCGGGGAACACTGAAGCTTTCTTT. Translating it yields CASSSTGGSGNTEAFF. The chain employs TRBV5-4 and TRBJ1-1, with 9 nucleotides matching TRBD1. The V segment lost 3 bases and the J segment 1 base; nucleotides outside the gene matches: 7. The V gene's germline CDR1 is SGHNT and CDR2 YYREEE (reference sequence). This CDR3 has 16 amino acids. The full variable domain, with the rest looked up from reference TRBV5-4 and TRBJ1-1, is ETGVTQSPTHLIKTRGQQVTLRCSSQSGHNTVSWYQQALGQGPQFIFQYYREEENGRGNFPPRFSGLQFPNYSSELNVNALELDDSALYLCASSSTGGSGNTEAFFGQGTRLTVV.

The chain couples TRBV6-1 to TRBJ1-3; the match to TRBD1 covers 8 bases. This CDR3 has 14 amino acids. V lost 6 bases and J lost 1; bases outside the gene matches: 2. Germline V CDR1 and CDR2: MNHNS, SASEGT. This chain's CDR3 is CASRNRGSGNTIYF. DNA of the CDR3: TGTGCCAGCAGAAACAGGGGGTCTGGAAACACCATATATTTT.

The chain is built from TRBV20-1 and TRBJ2-1, with D possibly TRBD2 on 5 matching bases. The CDR3 totals 15 residues. Germline V CDR1 and CDR2: DFQATT, SNEGSKA (reference sequence). The V gene lost 5 bases and the J gene lost 3 bases, with 17 bases spanning the gap. CDR3 region: CSARRSSGVYNEQFF. In DNA form, the CDR3 reads TGCAGTGCTCGGAGGAGTTCCGGGGTCTACAATGAGCAGTTCTTC.

The chain combines TRBV15 with TRBJ1-2; D uncertain. Germline-derived CDR1 and CDR2 are LNHNV and YYDKDF (reference sequence). The CDR3 spans 15 residues. V lost 5 bases and J lost 1, with 14 bases in between. In DNA, the CDR3 is TGTGCCACCAGCCCGAGGGTGGGAATTAACTATGGCTACACCTTC. This translates into CATSPRVGINYGYTF.

V and J are TRBV29-1 and TRBJ1-1; 7 bases align to TRBD1. This CDR3 region has 14 residues. Germline lookup yields CDR1 SQVTM and CDR2 ANQGSEA. Losses at the gene ends were 5 bases for V and 6 bases for J; bases not matched to a gene: 12. The chain's CDR3 is CSVRRLTGSAEAFF. The CDR3 DNA is TGCAGCGTTAGACGGCTGACAGGGTCTGCTGAAGCTTTCTTT.

This rearrangement joins TRBV27 to TRBJ1-6; D unresolved. CDR3 size: 15 residues. The ends were cut back, 0 bases at V and 8 bases at J, with 11 bases in the middle. Germline V CDR1 and CDR2: MNHEY, SMNVEV (reference sequence). The CDR3 DNA follows: TGTGCCAGCAGTTTATCAGGCAGAGGCTATTCACCCCTCCACTTT. This sequence encodes CASSLSGRGYSPLHF.

The chain is built from TRBV7-3 and TRBJ2-1, with unresolved D. The CDR3 is 14 amino acids. Trimming removed 1 base at V and 6 bases at J, with 10 bases between. Germline V gene lookup returns CDR1 SGHTA and CDR2 FQGTGA. The CDR3 is CASSLRASGNEQFF. The CDR3 DNA follows: TGTGCCAGCAGCTTAAGGGCCTCAGGCAATGAGCAGTTCTTC. The full variable domain, with the rest looked up from reference TRBV7-3 and TRBJ2-1, is GAGVSQTPSNKVTEKGKYVELRCDPISGHTALYWYRQSLGQGPEFLIYFQGTGAADDSGLPNDRFFAVRPEGSVSTLKIQRTERGDSAVYLCASSLRASGNEQFFGPGTRLTVL.

This clonotype occurred a few times. The rearrangement joins TRBV6-1 to TRBJ1-1; the D is unclear. The CDR3 spans 14 residues. V lost 9 bases to trimming and J lost 1 base, with 15 bases between them. The germline gives CDR1 MNHNS, CDR2 SASEGT. The CDR3 protein is CASRHRRGNTEAFF. The CDR3 coding sequence is TGTGCCAGTAGACACCGCCGGGGGAACACTGAAGCTTTCTTT.

The chain employs TRBV30 and TRBJ1-1; D gene uncertain. V was clipped by 4 bases and J by 3 bases, with 12 bases between them. The germline V gene encodes CDR1 GTSNPN and CDR2 SVGIG (reference sequence). CDR3 length equals 13 residues. The CDR3 reads CAWTKGLDTEAFF. CDR3 in DNA: TGTGCCTGGACTAAGGGCTTGGACACTGAAGCTTTCTTT.

This clonotype came up once. The CDR3 reads CASHQGDTEAFF. Written as DNA, the CDR3 is TGTGCCAGCCACCAGGGCGACACTGAAGCTTTCTTT. The rearrangement joins TRBV10-3 to TRBJ1-1; D is possibly TRBD1 (5 bases). This CDR3 has 12 residues. V dropped 10 bases and J dropped 3 bases, with 12 bases sitting between them. The germline CDR1 and CDR2 sequences are ENHRY and SYGVKD.